Sequencing of this T cell receptor beta chain was carried out in a study of T cell repertoires in cytomegalovirus infection. The overall study: An indication of both CMV infection and matching HLA type came from public TCR beta signatures.

From the reads, TCRdb called clonotypes with MiXCR, one entry per CDR3 protein. The sample consists of around 280,000 distinct CDR3 sequences, roughly an eighth of them appearing once. CDR3 size: 15 residues. V lost 4 bases, J lost 5 bases, and 17 bases lay in between. From germline, CDR1 is MGHDK and CDR2 SYGVNS. In this sample, this clonotype turned up many times. Its antigen is still unknown. Study outcomes and limitations: CMV-specific HLA-C-restricted TCR beta clonotypes dominated the ex vivo response. Carriers of CMV plus the relevant HLA were identified by cumulative public TCR beta family frequency.

Sequenced material: PBMCs. This TCR was sampled from a human donor in good health (CMV status not recorded). Some clones in this sample may be carry-over from other donors' samples. The chain joins TRBV25-1 to TRBJ1-2; tentative D call: TRBD1 (5 bases). The CDR3 DNA follows: TGTGCCAGCAGTGCAACGGGAGGGACCATATATGGCTACACCTTC. It encodes CASSATGGTIYGYTF.